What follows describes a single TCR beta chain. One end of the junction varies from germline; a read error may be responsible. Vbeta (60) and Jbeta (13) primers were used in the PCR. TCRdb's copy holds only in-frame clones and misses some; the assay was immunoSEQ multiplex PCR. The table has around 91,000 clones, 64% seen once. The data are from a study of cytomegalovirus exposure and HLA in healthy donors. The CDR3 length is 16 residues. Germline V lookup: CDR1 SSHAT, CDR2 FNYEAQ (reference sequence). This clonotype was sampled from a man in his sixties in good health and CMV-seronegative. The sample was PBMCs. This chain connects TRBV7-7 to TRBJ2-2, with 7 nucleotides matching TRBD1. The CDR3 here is CASSRLGGPDTGELFF. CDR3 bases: TGTGCTAGCAGCCGCCTAGGGGGCCCCGACACCGGGGAGCTGTTTTTT.